These 20 T cell receptor beta chains share one sample of origin, sequenced in a study of identifying expanded T cells in peripheral blood. The data were produced by immunoSEQ multiplex PCR, yet TCRdb's version contains in-frame clones alone and is incomplete. The data contain 95,000 to 100,000 clones, roughly 85% of them singletons. The sequenced sample consisted of blood. These receptor sequences come from a person aged 18 to 69 in good health.

The chain links TRBV5-6 to TRBJ1-2; D is possibly TRBD1 (6 bases). Between the trimmed V and J ends, which lost 0 bases and 8 bases, there was a span of 17 bases. Germline CDR1 and CDR2: SGHDT and YYEEEE. The CDR3 has 15 residues. The CDR3 bases are TGTGCCAGCAGCTTGGTCGGGGGGCCCCCCGGGGGCTACACCTTC. This translates into CASSLVGGPPGGYTF.

This clone was observed once. V usage is TRBV6-6 and J usage is TRBJ2-1, with 11 bases aligning to TRBD2. The germline V gene has CDR1 MNHNY and CDR2 SVGAGI (reference sequence). The length of the CDR3 is 13 residues. V was pared by 6 bases and J by 5 bases, with 0 bases of the junction left unmatched. The CDR3 protein is CASRLAGDNEQFF. The CDR3 DNA sequence: TGTGCCAGCAGACTAGCGGGGGACAATGAGCAGTTCTTC.

The chain joins TRBV7-7 to TRBJ2-7; D uncertain. Trimming cost V 1 base and J 0 bases, with 7 bases left between them. The germline V gene encodes CDR1 SSHAT and CDR2 FNYEAQ (reference sequence). The CDR3 runs 14 residues. The CDR3 region has the DNA TGTGCCAGCAGCTTAGGGACCCTCTCCTACGAGCAGTACTTC. Amino acids: CASSLGTLSYEQYF.

The chain links TRBV4-1 to TRBJ2-2, with 10 bases identical to TRBD2. J was trimmed by 6 bases and V by 4 bases; bases with no gene match: 8. CDR3 length: 16 residues. CDR1 MGHRA and CDR2 YSYEKL come from the germline V gene. CDR3 bases: TGCGCCAGCAGCCCCGGGACTAGCGTTCCTCCCGGGGAGCTGTTTTTT. It codes for CASSPGTSVPPGELFF.

This chain links TRBV5-1 with TRBJ2-1; a weak D match, TRBD2 (5 bases). CDR1 and CDR2 (germline): SGHRS, YFSETQ. The germline V and J ends were trimmed by 2 bases and 9 bases, with 9 bases remaining between them. This CDR3 contains 12 residues. CDR3 loop: CASSLGEGEQFF. In DNA form, the CDR3 reads TGCGCCAGCAGCTTAGGTGAGGGTGAGCAGTTCTTC.

Points on this clone: Other nucleotide sequences in the sample specify the same CDR3. The chain couples TRBV27 to TRBJ1-2, with TRBD1 matching over 9 bases. J was trimmed by 5 bases and V by 4 bases; bases with no gene match: 8. Germline V CDR1 and CDR2: MNHEY, SMNVEV (reference sequence). This CDR3 comprises 15 residues. This CDR3 is CASSSGTGRHYGYTF. CDR3 sequence (DNA): TGTGCCAGCAGTTCCGGGACAGGGCGACATTATGGCTACACCTTC.

The rearrangement joins TRBV7-2 to TRBJ2-2; tentative D call: TRBD2 (7 bases). CDR1 is SGHTA and CDR2 is FQGNSA in the germline V gene. The CDR3 consists of 14 residues. V dropped 4 bases and J dropped 6 bases, with 12 bases sitting between them. The DNA for the CDR3 is TGTGCCAGCAGCTGGAGGGGGGGCTCCGGGGAGCTGTTTTTT. Translated: CASSWRGGSGELFF.

The V gene is TRBV7-2, the J gene TRBJ1-1; no definite D call. Germline CDR1 is SGHTA and CDR2 is FQGNSA. V was shortened by 3 bases and J by 2 bases, with 10 bases between the two germline ends. The CDR3 totals 14 residues. This chain's CDR3 is CASSFGLINTEAFF. CDR3 bases: TGTGCCAGCAGCTTTGGACTAATTAACACTGAAGCTTTCTTT.

This rearrangement joins TRBV18 to TRBJ1-2, with no clear D. The CDR3 is 18 amino acids. The ends were cut back, 1 base at V and 0 bases at J, with 18 bases in the middle. Germline lookup yields CDR1 KGHSH and CDR2 LQKENI. In DNA form, the CDR3 reads TGTGCCAGCTCACCACAAATTACACCGGGCCAAACTAACTATGGCTACACCTTC. Protein: CASSPQITPGQTNYGYTF.

V and J are TRBV11-2 and TRBJ2-5; 10 bases are shared with TRBD2. The CDR3 extends over 17 amino acids. J gave up 5 bases and V 4 bases, and 13 bases lay outside the gene matches. Germline V gene sequence: CDR1 SGHAT, CDR2 FQNNGV. CDR3 protein: CASSSPKTGTSEETQYF. CDR3 sequence (DNA): TGTGCCAGCAGCTCACCAAAAACCGGGACTAGCGAGGAGACCCAGTACTTC.

The chain employs TRBV6-5 and TRBJ2-1; 8 bases fit TRBD2. The CDR3 spans 15 residues. Germline lookup yields CDR1 MNHEY and CDR2 SVGAGI. V gave up 2 bases and J gave up 3 bases; unmatched junction bases: 3. CDR3 nucleotide sequence: TGTGCCAGCAGTTACCTGCGGGGGGACTACAATGAGCAGTTCTTC. It encodes CASSYLRGDYNEQFF.

This rearrangement joins TRBV18 to TRBJ1-1, with 7 bases aligning to TRBD1. CDR1 and CDR2 from the germline V gene are KGHSH and LQKENI. The CDR3 is 14 residues long. The J segment lost 5 bases and the V segment lost 2 bases, leaving 5 bases of the junction unmatched. CDR3: CASSPSPGGTEAFF. CDR3 sequence (DNA): TGTGCCAGCTCACCATCGCCAGGGGGTACTGAAGCTTTCTTT.

J is TRBJ2-7 and V is TRBV29-1; 7 positions agree with TRBD1. CDR1 is SQVTM, CDR2 ANQGSEA, per germline. The CDR3 spans 12 residues. With 7 bases clipped from V and 5 bases from J, the junction kept 8 bases outside the gene matches. CDR3: CSGTGAWNEQYF. The CDR3, as DNA: TGCAGCGGTACAGGGGCTTGGAACGAGCAGTACTTC.

The V call is TRBV6-1, the J call TRBJ2-6; D ambiguous. There are 19 residues in the CDR3. Germline V gene lookup returns CDR1 MNHNS and CDR2 SASEGT. Trimming pared 4 bases from V and 0 bases from J, leaving 19 bases between. The CDR3, as DNA: TGTGCCAGCAGTGCTTGGTTACCGAATCAAAGCTCTGGGGCCAACGTCCTGACTTTC. This encodes CASSAWLPNQSSGANVLTF.

This sequence joins TRBV15 and TRBJ2-7; TRBD1 matches at 7 bases. This CDR3 contains 16 residues. After removal of 1 base from V and 6 bases from J, the junction contained 12 bases not matched to a gene. The germline gives CDR1 LNHNV, CDR2 YYDKDF (reference sequence). The CDR3 DNA reads as TGTGCCACCAGCAGAGCTCTTTGGACAGGCGATGGCGAGCAGTACTTC. Translation: CATSRALWTGDGEQYF.

The V gene is TRBV12-5, the J gene TRBJ2-7; TRBD2 matches at 8 bases. This CDR3 region has 14 residues. Germline V CDR1 and CDR2: LGHNT, FRNRAP. Trimming cost V 6 bases and J 2 bases; bases outside gene matches: 6. The CDR3 DNA is TGTGCTAGTGGGCGGGAACTAGCGGCCTACGAGCAGTACTTC. This encodes CASGRELAAYEQYF.

V and J are TRBV10-2 and TRBJ1-4; no clear D gene. The V gene's germline CDR1 is WSHSY and CDR2 SAAADI. The CDR3 covers 14 residues. V was clipped by 5 bases and J by 4 bases, with 11 bases between them. For the CDR3, the DNA is TGCGCCAGCAGTAGCCGGGGTTTTAATGAAAAACTGTTTTTT. It yields the protein CASSSRGFNEKLFF.

This rearrangement joins TRBV10-3 to TRBJ2-2; the D gene is possibly TRBD1 (6 bases). This CDR3 spans 15 amino acids. CDR1 ENHRY and CDR2 SYGVKD come from the germline V gene. V shed 7 bases and J shed 0 bases, with 12 bases lying between them. In nucleotides, the CDR3 is TGTGCCATCACTGCAGGGGCTTCGAACACCGGGGAGCTGTTTTTT. Translation gives CAITAGASNTGELFF.

This chain uses TRBV10-3 with TRBJ1-5; D gene ambiguous. The CDR3 is 13 residues long. Trimming shortened V by 1 base and J by 5 bases, and 6 bases separated the two germline ends. The V gene's germline CDR1 is ENHRY and CDR2 SYGVKD. DNA for the CDR3: TGTGCCATCAGTGAGTATGGGGATCAGCCCCAGCATTTT. Translating it yields CAISEYGDQPQHF.

The chain is built from TRBV19 and TRBJ1-1; D gene uncertain. The CDR3 loop spans 13 amino acids. V was pared by 3 bases and J by 4 bases, with 9 bases between. CDR1 LNHDA and CDR2 SQIVND come from the germline V gene (reference sequence). CDR3 protein: CASSITLGTEAFF. CDR3 nucleotide sequence: TGTGCCAGTAGTATTACGTTAGGCACTGAAGCTTTCTTT. Complete variable domain (other parts from reference TRBV19 and TRBJ1-1): DGGITQSPKYLFRKEGQNVTLSCEQNLNHDAMYWYRQDPGQGLRLIYYSQIVNDFQKGDIAEGYSVSREKKESFPLTVTSAQKNPTAFYLCASSITLGTEAFFGQGTRLTVV.